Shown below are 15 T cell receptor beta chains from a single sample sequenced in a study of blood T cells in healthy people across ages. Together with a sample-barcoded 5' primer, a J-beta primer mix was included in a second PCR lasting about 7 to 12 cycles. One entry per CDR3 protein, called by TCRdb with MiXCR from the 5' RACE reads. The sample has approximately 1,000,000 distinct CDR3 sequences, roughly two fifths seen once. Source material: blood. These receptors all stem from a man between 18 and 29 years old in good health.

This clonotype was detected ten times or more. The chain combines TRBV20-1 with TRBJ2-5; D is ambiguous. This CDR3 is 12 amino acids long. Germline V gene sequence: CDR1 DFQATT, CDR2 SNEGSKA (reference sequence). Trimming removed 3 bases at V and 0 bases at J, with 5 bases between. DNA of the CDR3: TGCAGTGCTAGTGAGAACCAAGAGACCCAGTACTTC. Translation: CSASENQETQYF.

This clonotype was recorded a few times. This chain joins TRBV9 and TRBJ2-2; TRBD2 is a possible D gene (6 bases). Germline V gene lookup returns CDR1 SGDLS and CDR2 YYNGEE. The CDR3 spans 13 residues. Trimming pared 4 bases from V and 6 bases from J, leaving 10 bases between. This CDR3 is CASSSGVAGELFF. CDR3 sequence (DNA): TGTGCCAGCAGCTCGGGGGTGGCCGGGGAGCTGTTTTTT.

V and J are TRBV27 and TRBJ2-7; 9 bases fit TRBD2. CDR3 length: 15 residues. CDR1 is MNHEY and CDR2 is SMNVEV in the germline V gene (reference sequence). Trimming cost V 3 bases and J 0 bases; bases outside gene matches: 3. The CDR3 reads CASSFSSGVSYEQYF. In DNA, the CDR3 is TGTGCCAGCAGTTTCTCTAGCGGGGTCTCCTACGAGCAGTACTTC.

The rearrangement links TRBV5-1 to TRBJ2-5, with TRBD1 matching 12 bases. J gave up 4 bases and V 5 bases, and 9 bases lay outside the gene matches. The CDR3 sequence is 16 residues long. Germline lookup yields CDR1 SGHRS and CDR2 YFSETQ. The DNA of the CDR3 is TGCGCCAGCAGTCCTGCTGGGACAGGGGGCGTAGAGACCCAGTACTTC. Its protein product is CASSPAGTGGVETQYF.

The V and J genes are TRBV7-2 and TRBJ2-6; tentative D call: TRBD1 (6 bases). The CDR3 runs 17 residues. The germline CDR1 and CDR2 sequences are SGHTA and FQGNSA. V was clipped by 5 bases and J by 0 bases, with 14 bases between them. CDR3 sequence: CASSAQTGSSGANVLTF. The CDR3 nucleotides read TGTGCCAGCAGCGCCCAGACAGGTAGCTCTGGGGCCAACGTCCTGACTTTC.

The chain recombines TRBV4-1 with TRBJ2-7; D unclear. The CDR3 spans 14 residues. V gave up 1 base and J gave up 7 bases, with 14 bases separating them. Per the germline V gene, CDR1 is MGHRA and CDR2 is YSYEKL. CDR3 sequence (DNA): TGCGCCAGCAGCCAAGTACTTACAGTGCGAGAGCAGTACTTC. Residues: CASSQVLTVREQYF.

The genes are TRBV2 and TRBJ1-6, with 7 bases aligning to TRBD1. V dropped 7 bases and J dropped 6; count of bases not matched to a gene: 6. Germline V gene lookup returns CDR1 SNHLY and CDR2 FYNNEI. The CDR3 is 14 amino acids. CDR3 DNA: TGTGCCAGCACTTCCGACAGGGCTAATTCACCCCTCCACTTT. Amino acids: CASTSDRANSPLHF. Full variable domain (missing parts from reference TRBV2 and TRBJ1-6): EPEVTQTPSHQVTQMGQEVILRCVPISNHLYFYWYRQILGQKVEFLVSFYNNEISEKSEIFDDQFSVERPDGSNFTLKIRSTKLEDSAMYFCASTSDRANSPLHFGNGTRLTVT.

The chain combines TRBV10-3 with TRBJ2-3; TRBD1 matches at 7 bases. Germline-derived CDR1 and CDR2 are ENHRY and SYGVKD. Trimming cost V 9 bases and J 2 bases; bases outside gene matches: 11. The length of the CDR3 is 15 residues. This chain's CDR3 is CAMRQGPTNTDTQYF. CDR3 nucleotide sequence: TGTGCCATGCGACAGGGACCTACTAACACAGATACGCAGTATTTT.

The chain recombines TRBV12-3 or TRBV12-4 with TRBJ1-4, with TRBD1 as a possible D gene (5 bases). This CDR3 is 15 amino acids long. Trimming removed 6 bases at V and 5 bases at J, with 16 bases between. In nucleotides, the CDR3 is TGTGCCAGCAGGCCGGATCGACAGCTGAATGAAAAACTGTTTTTT. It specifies CASRPDRQLNEKLFF.

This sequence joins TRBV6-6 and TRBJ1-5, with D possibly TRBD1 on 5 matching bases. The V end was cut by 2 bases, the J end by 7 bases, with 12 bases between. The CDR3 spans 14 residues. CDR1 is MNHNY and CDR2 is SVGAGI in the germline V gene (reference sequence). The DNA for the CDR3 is TGTGCCAGCAGTTACCCTGGGGGATTCCAGCCCCAGCATTTT. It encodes CASSYPGGFQPQHF.

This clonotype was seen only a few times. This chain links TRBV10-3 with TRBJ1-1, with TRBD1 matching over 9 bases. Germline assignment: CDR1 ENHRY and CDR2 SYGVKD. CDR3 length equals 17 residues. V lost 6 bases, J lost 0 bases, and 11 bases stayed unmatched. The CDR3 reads CAISPTRTGEMNTEAFF. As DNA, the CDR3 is TGTGCCATCAGCCCAACAAGGACAGGGGAAATGAACACTGAAGCTTTCTTT.

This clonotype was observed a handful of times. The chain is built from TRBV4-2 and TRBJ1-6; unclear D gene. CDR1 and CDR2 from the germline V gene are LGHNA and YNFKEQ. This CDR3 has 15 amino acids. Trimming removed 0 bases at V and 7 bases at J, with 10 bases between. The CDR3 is CASSQEKASNSPLHF. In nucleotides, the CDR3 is TGTGCCAGCAGCCAAGAGAAAGCGTCAAATTCACCCCTCCACTTT.

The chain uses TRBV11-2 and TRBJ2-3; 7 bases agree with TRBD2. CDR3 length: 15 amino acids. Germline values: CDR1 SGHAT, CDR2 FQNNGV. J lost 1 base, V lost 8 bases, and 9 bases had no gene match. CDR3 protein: CASSKGLPRTDTQYF. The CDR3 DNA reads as TGTGCCAGCTCAAAGGGACTACCCCGCACAGATACGCAGTATTTT.

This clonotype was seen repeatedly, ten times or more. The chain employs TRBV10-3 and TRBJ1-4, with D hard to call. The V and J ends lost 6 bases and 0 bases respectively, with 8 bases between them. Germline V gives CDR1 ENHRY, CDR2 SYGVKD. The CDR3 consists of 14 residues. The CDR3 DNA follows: TGTGCCATCAGCGACGGAACAACTAATGAAAAACTGTTTTTT. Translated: CAISDGTTNEKLFF.

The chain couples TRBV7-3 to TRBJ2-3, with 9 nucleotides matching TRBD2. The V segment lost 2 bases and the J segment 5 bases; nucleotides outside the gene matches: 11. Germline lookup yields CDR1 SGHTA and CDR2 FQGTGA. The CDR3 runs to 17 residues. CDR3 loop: CASSLEGLAGQGDTQYF. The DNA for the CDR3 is TGTGCCAGCAGCTTAGAGGGTCTAGCGGGGCAGGGAGATACGCAGTATTTT.